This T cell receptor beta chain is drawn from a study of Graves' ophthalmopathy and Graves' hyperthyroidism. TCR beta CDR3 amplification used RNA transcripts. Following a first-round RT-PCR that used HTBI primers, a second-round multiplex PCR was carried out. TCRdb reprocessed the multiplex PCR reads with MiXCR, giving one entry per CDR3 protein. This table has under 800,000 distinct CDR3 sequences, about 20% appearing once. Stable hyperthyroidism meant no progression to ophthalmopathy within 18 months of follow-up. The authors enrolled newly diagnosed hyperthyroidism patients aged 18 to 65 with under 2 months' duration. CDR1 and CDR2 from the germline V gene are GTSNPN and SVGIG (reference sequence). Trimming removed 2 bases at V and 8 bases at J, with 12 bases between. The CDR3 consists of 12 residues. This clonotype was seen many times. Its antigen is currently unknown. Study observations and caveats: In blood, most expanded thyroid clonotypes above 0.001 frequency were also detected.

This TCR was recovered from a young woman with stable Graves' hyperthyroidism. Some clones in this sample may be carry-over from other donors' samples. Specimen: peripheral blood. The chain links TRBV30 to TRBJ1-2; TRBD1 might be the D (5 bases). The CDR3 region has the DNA TGTGCCTGGAGTCTACGACAGAGGGGCTACACCTTC. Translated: CAWSLRQRGYTF.